Below are 25 T cell receptor beta chains sequenced from a single sample in a study of T cells in Graves' hyperthyroidism and ophthalmopathy. RNA transcripts were the template for amplifying TCR beta CDR3 regions. The HTBI set primed first-round TCR CDR3 RT-PCR. Each CDR3 protein gets one entry after TCRdb re-called the multiplex PCR reads with MiXCR. This table has about 500,000 distinct CDR3 sequences, over 15% appearing once. The specimen sequenced was blood. The origin of the receptors is a woman younger than 30 with Graves' hyperthyroidism.

This clonotype was seen ten or more times. The V gene is TRBV6-5, the J gene TRBJ2-7; 9 positions match TRBD1. This CDR3 has 15 amino acids. V shed 2 bases and J 2 bases; nucleotides not matched to a gene: 4. Germline lookup yields CDR1 MNHEY and CDR2 SVGAGI. CDR3 sequence (DNA): TGTGCCAGCAGTTACACCGGGACAGGGACCTACGAGCAGTACTTC. This sequence encodes CASSYTGTGTYEQYF.

This sequence joins TRBV12-3 or TRBV12-4 and TRBJ2-3, with 7 bases matching TRBD1. The V and J ends lost 6 bases and 2 bases, in that order; junction bases with no gene match: 8. The CDR3 length is 15 residues. The CDR3 is CASRSDRTNTDTQYF. The CDR3 coding sequence is TGTGCCAGCAGGTCGGACAGGACAAACACAGATACGCAGTATTTT.

This clonotype was observed at least ten times. The CDR3 nucleotides are TGTGCTAGTGGTTTGGTACTCGGTATGAACACTGAAGCTTTCTTT. It codes for CASGLVLGMNTEAFF. The chain employs TRBV12-5 and TRBJ1-1; D uncertain. V shed 0 bases and J shed 0 bases, with 8 bases lying between them. The CDR3 consists of 15 residues. Germline V gene sequence: CDR1 LGHNT, CDR2 FRNRAP.

Many counts were recorded for this clonotype. The CDR3 region is CASSLGQGVTEAFF. In DNA form, the CDR3 reads TGCGCCAGCAGCTTGGGACAGGGCGTGACTGAAGCTTTCTTT. The chain has TRBV5-1 and TRBJ1-1; 7 positions agree with TRBD1. V lost 0 bases, J lost 5 bases, and 4 bases stayed unmatched. CDR1 and CDR2 from the germline V gene are SGHRS and YFSETQ. This CDR3 region has 14 residues.

This clonotype was seen ten or more times. The V call is TRBV18, the J call TRBJ2-3, with unresolved D. Looked up from germline, CDR1 is KGHSH and CDR2 is LQKENI. Trimming removed 6 bases at V and 6 bases at J, with 10 bases between. The CDR3 runs to 12 residues. Here the CDR3 reads CASSTMEDTQYF. DNA of the CDR3: TGTGCCAGCTCGACAATGGAGGATACGCAGTATTTT.

The table lists this clonotype with many counts. This chain links TRBV28 with TRBJ2-2; 8 bases agree with TRBD1. Germline CDR1 is MDHEN and CDR2 is SYDVKM. The length of the CDR3 is 15 residues. The V and J ends lost 7 bases and 4 bases, in that order; junction bases with no gene match: 8. The CDR3 sequence: CASTEQGVFTGELFF. The DNA for the CDR3 is TGTGCCAGCACGGAACAGGGGGTGTTCACCGGGGAGCTGTTTTTT. Full variable domain (rest looked up from reference TRBV28 and TRBJ2-2): DVKVTQSSRYLVKRTGEKVFLECVQDMDHENMFWYRQDPGLGLRLIYFSYDVKMKEKGDIPEGYSVSREKKERFSLILESASTNQTSMYLCASTEQGVFTGELFFGEGSRLTVL.

This clonotype was found a few times. The chain combines TRBV9 with TRBJ1-1, with a possible D match to TRBD1 (6 bases). V was trimmed by 3 bases and J by 0 bases, leaving 15 bases between them. From germline, CDR1 is SGDLS and CDR2 YYNGEE. The CDR3 totals 16 residues. CDR3 amino acids: CASSEWGGRMNTEAFF. The CDR3, as DNA: TGTGCCAGCAGCGAATGGGGGGGCAGGATGAACACTGAAGCTTTCTTT.

The chain carries TRBV7-8 and TRBJ2-5, with 8 bases identical to TRBD2. In germline, CDR1 is SGHVS, CDR2 FQNEAQ. This CDR3 has 16 residues. Trimming at V came to 2 bases and at J to 2 bases, leaving 7 bases not matched to a gene. The CDR3, as DNA: TGTGCCAGCAGCTTACGGTTTAGCGGGGCACAAGAGACCCAGTACTTC. Protein product: CASSLRFSGAQETQYF.

The chain combines TRBV19 with TRBJ2-1, with 8 bases matching TRBD2. Germline V gene sequence: CDR1 LNHDA, CDR2 SQIVND (reference sequence). Losses at the gene ends were 3 bases for V and 6 bases for J; bases not matched to a gene: 7. The CDR3 length is 15 residues. CDR3 in DNA: TGTGCCAGTAGTATTGTCGCGGGAGGTGCCAATGAGCAGTTCTTC. This gives the protein CASSIVAGGANEQFF.

This clonotype has just a few counts. A much larger clone is a single base away; this may be a read error. This chain links TRBV10-1 with TRBJ2-5, with D tentatively TRBD1 (7 bases). Per germline, CDR1 WNHNN and CDR2 SYGVQD (reference sequence). There are 15 residues in the CDR3. CDR3 nucleotide sequence: TGCGCCAGCGGTGAGGCAGGGGGGAACCAAGAGACCCAGTACTTC. Translated: CASGEAGGNQETQYF.

A few counts support this clonotype. The J gene is TRBJ1-3, the V gene TRBV20-1, with D perhaps matching TRBD1 (6 bases). Trimming took off 4 bases at V and 2 bases at J, with 9 bases between the two ends. Germline-derived CDR1 and CDR2 are DFQATT and SNEGSKA (reference sequence). This CDR3 comprises 13 residues. The CDR3, as DNA: TGCAGTGCTATTGCAGGGGCTGGAAACACCATATATTTT. It is translated as CSAIAGAGNTIYF.

This clonotype was seen ten or more times. The J gene is TRBJ1-1, the V gene TRBV19, with TRBD1 matching 10 bases. This CDR3 has 16 residues. The J segment lost 4 bases and the V segment lost 2 bases, leaving 7 bases of the junction unmatched. CDR1 is LNHDA, CDR2 SQIVND, per germline (reference sequence). CDR3: CASSISPRTGGTEAFF. CDR3 DNA: TGTGCCAGTAGTATATCCCCCCGGACAGGGGGCACTGAAGCTTTCTTT.

This clonotype was counted many times. This chain uses TRBV11-2 with TRBJ1-1; D remains unclear. Germline lookup yields CDR1 SGHAT and CDR2 FQNNGV. Trimming removed 5 bases from V and 1 base from J, with 11 bases in between. This CDR3 contains 14 residues. The DNA for the CDR3 is TGTGCCAGCAGCCCCCAAGCTAAGAACACTGAAGCTTTCTTT. As protein: CASSPQAKNTEAFF.

The genes are TRBV27 and TRBJ1-5; no clear D gene. The CDR3 is 14 amino acids. Germline V gene sequence: CDR1 MNHEY, CDR2 SMNVEV (reference sequence). Trimming took 0 bases from V and 7 from J, leaving 10 bases between them. The CDR3 DNA reads TGTGCCAGCAGTTTATCGGCCCCGGGACAGCCCCAGCATTTT. It translates to CASSLSAPGQPQHF.

This clonotype was counted many times. V and J are TRBV7-9 and TRBJ2-3; D uncertain. Germline V gives CDR1 SEHNR, CDR2 FQNEAQ (reference sequence). CDR3 length: 16 amino acids. V dropped 0 bases and J dropped 0 bases, with 10 bases sitting between them. The CDR3 nucleotides read TGTGCCAGCAGCTTAGCGCAAGTAGTTAGCACAGATACGCAGTATTTT. Translating gives CASSLAQVVSTDTQYF.

This clonotype was observed a few times. The chain uses TRBV5-6 and TRBJ2-4; 8 bases line up with TRBD2. The CDR3 contains 14 residues. Germline V gives CDR1 SGHDT, CDR2 YYEEEE. Germline trimming cut 0 bases from V and 5 bases from J; bases unmatched to any gene: 1. The CDR3 nucleotides are TGTGCCAGCAGCTTGGCAGCGGGGGAAAACATTCAGTACTTC. Amino acids: CASSLAAGENIQYF.

V usage is TRBV3-1 and J usage is TRBJ2-1, with 12 nucleotides matching TRBD2. Germline lookup yields CDR1 LGHDT and CDR2 YNNKEL (reference sequence). V gave up 0 bases and J gave up 4 bases; unmatched junction bases: 10. This CDR3 has 19 residues. The CDR3 nucleotides are TGTGCCAGCAGCCAAGATTACCGACTAGCGGGAGACCTGTACAATGAGCAGTTCTTC. It translates to CASSQDYRLAGDLYNEQFF.

This chain links TRBV29-1 with TRBJ2-3, with 9 nucleotides matching TRBD2. This CDR3 is built from 15 residues. CDR1 and CDR2 from the germline V gene are SQVTM and ANQGSEA. The trim removed 1 base at V and 4 bases at J, leaving 6 bases unmatched. In nucleotides, the CDR3 is TGCAGCGTTGAAGGGGGCGGGGGGGCCGCAGATACGCAGTATTTT. Translated, it gives CSVEGGGGAADTQYF.

This chain connects TRBV10-2 to TRBJ1-5; D is possibly TRBD1 (6 bases). Trimming stripped 2 bases from V and 9 bases from J, with 17 bases between. This CDR3 is built from 15 residues. Germline values: CDR1 WSHSY, CDR2 SAAADI. CDR3 coding DNA: TGCGCCAGCAGTGAGGTGGGGACTAGCAGGGGGCCCCAGCATTTT. As protein: CASSEVGTSRGPQHF.

The V gene is TRBV6-5, the J gene TRBJ2-1; tentatively, D is TRBD2 (5 bases). Per the germline V gene, CDR1 is MNHEY and CDR2 is SVGAGI. The V gene lost 3 bases and the J gene lost 5 bases, with 14 bases spanning the gap. The CDR3 is 15 residues long. The CDR3 protein is CASSYIGNSHNEQFF. In DNA, the CDR3 is TGTGCCAGCAGTTATATCGGGAATTCTCACAATGAGCAGTTCTTC.

This clonotype was seen more than once but under ten times. The gene calls are TRBV15 and TRBJ2-1, with a possible D match to TRBD2 (5 bases). With 0 bases removed from V and 0 bases from J, the gap between germline ends came to 12 bases. Germline CDR1 LNHNV, CDR2 YYDKDF (reference sequence). The CDR3 sequence is 17 residues long. CDR3 sequence reads: CATSRDLAGSSYNEQFF. CDR3 sequence (DNA): TGTGCCACCAGCAGAGATCTCGCGGGTAGCTCCTACAATGAGCAGTTCTTC.

This clonotype was observed at least ten times. V usage is TRBV7-9 and J usage is TRBJ2-5; unclear D gene. The CDR3 runs 13 residues. Between the trimmed V and J ends, which lost 2 bases and 3 bases, there was a span of 7 bases. CDR1 is SEHNR, CDR2 FQNEAQ, per germline (reference sequence). The CDR3 nucleotides are TGTGCCAGCAGCTTAACCCCGAAAGAGACCCAGTACTTC. Protein product: CASSLTPKETQYF.

The chain carries TRBV20-1 and TRBJ2-7; 9 bases match TRBD1. Per germline, CDR1 DFQATT and CDR2 SNEGSKA (reference sequence). V trimming: 6 bases; J trimming: 2 bases; junction bases outside the gene matches: 8. The CDR3 extends over 14 amino acids. The DNA of the CDR3 is TGCAGTGCCAAGACAGGGGGGATCACCTACGAGCAGTACTTC. Translating gives CSAKTGGITYEQYF.

This clonotype was observed at least ten times. J is TRBJ2-1 and V is TRBV2; 7 positions match TRBD2. From germline, CDR1 is SNHLY and CDR2 FYNNEI. This CDR3 comprises 14 residues. The ends lost 3 bases at V and 5 bases at J; junction bases unmatched: 4. The CDR3 DNA sequence: TGTGCCAGCAGTGACAGGGCGGGAGACAATGAGCAGTTCTTC. Translating it yields CASSDRAGDNEQFF.

This chain uses TRBV9 with TRBJ2-1; possibly TRBD2 for D (6 bases). The CDR3 totals 17 residues. Germline loops: CDR1 SGDLS, CDR2 YYNGEE. The V end was cut by 0 bases, the J end by 2 bases, with 15 bases between. In nucleotides, the CDR3 is TGTGCCAGCAGCGTAGGGGGTAGCGGAAAAGCCTACAATGAGCAGTTCTTC. Translation: CASSVGGSGKAYNEQFF.